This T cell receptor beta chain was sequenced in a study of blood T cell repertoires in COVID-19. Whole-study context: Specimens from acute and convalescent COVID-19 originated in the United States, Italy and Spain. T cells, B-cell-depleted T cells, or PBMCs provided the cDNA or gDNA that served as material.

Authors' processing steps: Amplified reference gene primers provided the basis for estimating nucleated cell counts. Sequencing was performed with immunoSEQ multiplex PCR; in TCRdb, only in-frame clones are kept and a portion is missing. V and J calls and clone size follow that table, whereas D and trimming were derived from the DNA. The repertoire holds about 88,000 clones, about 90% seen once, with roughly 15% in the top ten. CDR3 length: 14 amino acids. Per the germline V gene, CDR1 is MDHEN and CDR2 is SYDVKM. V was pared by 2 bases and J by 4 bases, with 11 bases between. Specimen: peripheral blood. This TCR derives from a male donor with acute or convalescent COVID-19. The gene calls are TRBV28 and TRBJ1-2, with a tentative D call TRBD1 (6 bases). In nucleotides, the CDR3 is TGTGCCAGCAGTTTACAGCAGGGGATCTATGGCTACACCTTC. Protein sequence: CASSLQQGIYGYTF.